This TCR beta chain was recorded in a study of blood T cell repertoires in COVID-19. This table comes from immunoSEQ multiplex PCR, and its TCRdb copy is limited to in-frame clones, with some not included. The data contain roughly 60,000 clones, around 84% of them singletons. Germline lookup yields CDR1 SGHTS and CDR2 YDEGEE. The CDR3 is 15 amino acids. V lost 6 bases and J 4 bases, leaving 16 bases between the germline ends. The sample consisted of peripheral blood. The chain links TRBV5-8 to TRBJ1-4; D perhaps matches TRBD1 (6 bases). This clonotype was obtained from a man in his 70s with acute or convalescent COVID-19. The CDR3 nucleotides read TGTGCCAGCAAACCCGGGACATCTTTTAATGAAAAACTGTTTTTT. The encoded protein is CASKPGTSFNEKLFF.